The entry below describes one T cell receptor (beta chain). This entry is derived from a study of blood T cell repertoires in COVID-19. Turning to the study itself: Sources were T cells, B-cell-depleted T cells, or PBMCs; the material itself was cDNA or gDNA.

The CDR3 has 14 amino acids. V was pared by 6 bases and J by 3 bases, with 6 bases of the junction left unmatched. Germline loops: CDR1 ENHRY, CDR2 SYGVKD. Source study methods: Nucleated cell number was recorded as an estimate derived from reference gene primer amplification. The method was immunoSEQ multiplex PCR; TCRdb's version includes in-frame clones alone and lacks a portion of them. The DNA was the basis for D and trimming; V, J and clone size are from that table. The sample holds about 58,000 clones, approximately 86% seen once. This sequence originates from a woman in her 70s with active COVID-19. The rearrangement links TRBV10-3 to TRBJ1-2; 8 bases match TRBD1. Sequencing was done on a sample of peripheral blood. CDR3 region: CAIRGEQGDYGYTF. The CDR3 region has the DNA TGTGCCATCAGGGGGGAACAGGGGGACTATGGCTACACCTTC.